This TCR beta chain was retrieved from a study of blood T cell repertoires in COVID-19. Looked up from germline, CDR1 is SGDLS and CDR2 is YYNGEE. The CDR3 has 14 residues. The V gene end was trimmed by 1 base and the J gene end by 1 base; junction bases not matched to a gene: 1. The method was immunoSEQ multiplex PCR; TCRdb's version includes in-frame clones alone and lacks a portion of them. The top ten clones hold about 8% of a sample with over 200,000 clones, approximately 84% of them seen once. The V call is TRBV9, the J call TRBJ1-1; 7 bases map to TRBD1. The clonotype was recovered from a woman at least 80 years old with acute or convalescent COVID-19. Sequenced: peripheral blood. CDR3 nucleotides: TGTGCCAGCAGCGTAAGGGACAGGAACACTGAAGCTTTCTTT. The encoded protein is CASSVRDRNTEAFF.